What follows is one TCR beta chain and its context. Its binding antigen is unknown. No qualities accompany the bases; no much larger clone lies one base away. This entry comes from a study of metastatic and nonmetastatic thyroid tumors (dated by TCRdb to about 2020). Regarding the research as a whole: Repertoires from peripheral blood and from tumor or nodule tissue samples of malignant and benign thyroid patients were compared.

Libraries came from PCR. The run used an Illumina HiSeq 4000. High-throughput sequencing was used to profile the TCR beta-chain CDR3 region of each patient. The study's own analysis went as follows. CDR3 differences across clinicopathological groups were used to build a classifier for discriminating distant-metastatic papillary thyroid cancer patients. To measure repertoire diversity the researchers used the Shannon index, while the Morisita-Horn index served to gauge how similar the tumor and blood repertoires were. In-frame beta chains were kept once TCRdb had trimmed the public reads at Q25 with fastp and called clones with MiXCR. None of the V and J calls come from the authors' own analysis; TCRdb made them. The sample table shows about 21,000 clones, and approximately 11% are seen once. The top ten hold around 7.3% of the sample. General findings and caveats noted by the study authors: In both blood and tumor samples, malignant tumors were reported to have significantly higher TCR beta diversity than benign nodules.

No patient had received any treatment before thyroid surgery. Patient clinical samples collected from about 2011 to 2018 were retrospectively analysed using T-cell receptor beta sequencing. Input material: blood. The origin of this receptor is a female donor with papillary thyroid cancer or a benign thyroid nodule (not recorded which). Some clones in this sample may be carry-over from other donors' samples.

The CDR3 sequence is CASSFSEGSSPLHF. The DNA sequence reads TGTGCCAGCAGTTTCTCGGAGGGTAGTTCACCCCTCCACTTT. In this chain, TRBV27 is recombined with TRBJ1-6, with the D gene uncertain. The CDR3 spans 14 residues, from the cysteine through the phenylalanine. Only the CDR3 DNA stays, 42 bases, in frame from base 1. The germline V gene (reference sequence) sets CDR1 to MNHEY and CDR2 to SMNVEV. Cut back by 3 bases and 9 bases, the V and J ends lie 12 bases apart.